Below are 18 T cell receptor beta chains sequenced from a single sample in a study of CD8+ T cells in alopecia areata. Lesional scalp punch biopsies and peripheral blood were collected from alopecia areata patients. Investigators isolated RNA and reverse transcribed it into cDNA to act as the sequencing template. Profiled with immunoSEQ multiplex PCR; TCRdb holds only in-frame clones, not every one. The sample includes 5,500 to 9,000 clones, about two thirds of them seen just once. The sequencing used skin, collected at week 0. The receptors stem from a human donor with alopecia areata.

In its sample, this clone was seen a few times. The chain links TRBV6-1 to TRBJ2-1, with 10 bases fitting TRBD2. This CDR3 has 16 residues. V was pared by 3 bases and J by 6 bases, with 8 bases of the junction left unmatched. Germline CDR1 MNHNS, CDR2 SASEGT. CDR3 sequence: CASSEIAGGASNEQFF. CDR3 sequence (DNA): TGTGCCAGCAGTGAGATAGCGGGAGGCGCCTCCAATGAGCAGTTCTTC.

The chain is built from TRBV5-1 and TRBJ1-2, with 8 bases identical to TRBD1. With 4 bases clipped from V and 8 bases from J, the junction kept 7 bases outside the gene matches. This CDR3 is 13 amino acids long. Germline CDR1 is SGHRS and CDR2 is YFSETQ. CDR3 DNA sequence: TGCGCCAGCAGCATCCAGGGGGCGCGAGGCTACACCTTC. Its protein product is CASSIQGARGYTF.

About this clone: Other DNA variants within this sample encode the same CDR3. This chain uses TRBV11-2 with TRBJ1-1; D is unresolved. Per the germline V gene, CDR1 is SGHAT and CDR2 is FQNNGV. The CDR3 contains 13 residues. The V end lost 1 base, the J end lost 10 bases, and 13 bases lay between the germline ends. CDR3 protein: CASSLGAGGIAFF. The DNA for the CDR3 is TGTGCCAGCAGCTTAGGGGCGGGAGGGATAGCTTTCTTT.

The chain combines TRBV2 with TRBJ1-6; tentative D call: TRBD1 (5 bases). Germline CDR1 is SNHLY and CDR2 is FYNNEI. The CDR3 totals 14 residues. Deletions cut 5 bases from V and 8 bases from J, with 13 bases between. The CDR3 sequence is CASSREGRDSPLHF. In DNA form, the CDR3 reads TGTGCCAGCAGTCGGGAGGGGCGGGATTCACCCCTCCACTTT. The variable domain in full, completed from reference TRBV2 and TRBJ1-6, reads EPEVTQTPSHQVTQMGQEVILRCVPISNHLYFYWYRQILGQKVEFLVSFYNNEISEKSEIFDDQFSVERPDGSNFTLKIRSTKLEDSAMYFCASSREGRDSPLHFGNGTRLTVT.

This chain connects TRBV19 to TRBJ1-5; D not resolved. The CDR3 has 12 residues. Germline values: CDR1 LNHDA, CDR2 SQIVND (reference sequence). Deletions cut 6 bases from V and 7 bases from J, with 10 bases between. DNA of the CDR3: TGTGCCAGTAGCTACCGGGAGCAGCCCCAGCATTTT. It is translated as CASSYREQPQHF. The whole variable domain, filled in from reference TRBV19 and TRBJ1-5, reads DGGITQSPKYLFRKEGQNVTLSCEQNLNHDAMYWYRQDPGQGLRLIYYSQIVNDFQKGDIAEGYSVSREKKESFPLTVTSAQKNPTAFYLCASSYREQPQHFGDGTRLSIL.

CDR3 in DNA: TGTGCCAGCAGCAGCCCCCGGGACAGGAACAATGAGCAGTTCTTC. Protein: CASSSPRDRNNEQFF. This chain links TRBV11-2 with TRBJ2-1; 8 bases agree with TRBD1. CDR1 is SGHAT, CDR2 FQNNGV, per germline. V gave up 5 bases and J gave up 5 bases; unmatched junction bases: 8. The CDR3 consists of 15 residues.

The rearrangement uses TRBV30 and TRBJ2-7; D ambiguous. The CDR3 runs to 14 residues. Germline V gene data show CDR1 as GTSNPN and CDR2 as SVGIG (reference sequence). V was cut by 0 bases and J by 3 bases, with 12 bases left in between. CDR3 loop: CAWSVGIKGYEQYF. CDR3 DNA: TGTGCCTGGAGTGTCGGCATCAAAGGCTACGAGCAGTACTTC. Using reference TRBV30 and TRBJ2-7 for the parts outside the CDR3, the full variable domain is SQTIHQWPATLVQPVGSPLSLECTVEGTSNPNLYWYRQAAGRGLQLLFYSVGIGQISSEVPQNLSASRPQDRQFILSSKKLLLSDSGFYLCAWSVGIKGYEQYFGPGTRLTVT.

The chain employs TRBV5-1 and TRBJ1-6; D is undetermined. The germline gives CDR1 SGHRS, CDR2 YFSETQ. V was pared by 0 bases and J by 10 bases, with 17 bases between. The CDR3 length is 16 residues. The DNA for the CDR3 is TGCGCCAGCAGCTTGGATTCCCGAGGTGGAGGGTCACCCCTCCACTTT. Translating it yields CASSLDSRGGGSPLHF. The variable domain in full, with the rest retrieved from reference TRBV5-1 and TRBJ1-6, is KAGVTQTPRYLIKTRGQQVTLSCSPISGHRSVSWYQQTPGQGLQFLFEYFSETQRNKGNFPGRFSGRQFSNSRSEMNVSTLELGDSALYLCASSLDSRGGGSPLHFGNGTRLTVT.

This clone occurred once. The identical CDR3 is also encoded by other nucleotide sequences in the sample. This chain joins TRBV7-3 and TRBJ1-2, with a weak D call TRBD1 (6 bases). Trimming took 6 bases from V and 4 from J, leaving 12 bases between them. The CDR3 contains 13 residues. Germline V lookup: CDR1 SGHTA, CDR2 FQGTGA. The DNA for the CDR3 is TGTGCCAGCAGTCCGGAGGGGGGCTATGGCTACACCTTC. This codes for CASSPEGGYGYTF.

CDR3 protein: CASSRGVALYTDTQYF. Written as DNA, the CDR3 is TGTGCCAGCAGCAGAGGAGTAGCCCTCTACACAGATACGCAGTATTTT. The chain couples TRBV13 to TRBJ2-3; D not resolved. Trimming left V 5 bases short and J 2 bases short, with 17 bases between. The germline CDR1 and CDR2 sequences are PRHDT and FYEKMQ (reference sequence). The CDR3 has 16 amino acids.

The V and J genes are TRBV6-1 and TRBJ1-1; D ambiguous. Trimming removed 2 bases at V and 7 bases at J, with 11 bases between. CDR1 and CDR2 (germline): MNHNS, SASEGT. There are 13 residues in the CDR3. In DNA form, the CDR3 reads TGTGCCAGCAGTGAATATATGGCAATTGAAGCTTTCTTT. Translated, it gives CASSEYMAIEAFF.

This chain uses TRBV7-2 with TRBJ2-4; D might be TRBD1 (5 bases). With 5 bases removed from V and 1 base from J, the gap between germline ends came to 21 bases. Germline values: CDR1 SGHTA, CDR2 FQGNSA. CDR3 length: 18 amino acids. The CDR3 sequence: CASSPARGTGPAKNIQYF. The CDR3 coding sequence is TGTGCCAGCAGCCCAGCCCGTGGAACAGGCCCTGCCAAAAACATTCAGTACTTC.

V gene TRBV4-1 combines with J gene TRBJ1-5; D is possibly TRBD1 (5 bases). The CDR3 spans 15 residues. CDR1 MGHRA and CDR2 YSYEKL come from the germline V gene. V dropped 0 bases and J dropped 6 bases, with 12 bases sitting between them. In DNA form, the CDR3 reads TGCGCCAGCAGCCAAGATATAGGGGTAGGTCAGCCCCAGCATTTT. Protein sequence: CASSQDIGVGQPQHF.

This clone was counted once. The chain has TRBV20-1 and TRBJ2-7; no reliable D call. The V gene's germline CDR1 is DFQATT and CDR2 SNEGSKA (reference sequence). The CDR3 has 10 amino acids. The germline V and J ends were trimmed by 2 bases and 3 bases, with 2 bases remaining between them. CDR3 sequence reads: CSARHYEQYF. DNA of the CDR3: TGCAGTGCTAGACACTACGAGCAGTACTTC.

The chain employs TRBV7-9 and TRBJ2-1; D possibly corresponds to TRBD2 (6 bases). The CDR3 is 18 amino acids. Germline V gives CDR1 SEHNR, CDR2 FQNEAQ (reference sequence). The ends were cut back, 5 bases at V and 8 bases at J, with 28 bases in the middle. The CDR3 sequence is CASSPPPRLVGGGDEQFF. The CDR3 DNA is TGTGCCAGCAGCCCTCCTCCCAGACTAGTTGGCGGAGGGGATGAGCAGTTCTTC.

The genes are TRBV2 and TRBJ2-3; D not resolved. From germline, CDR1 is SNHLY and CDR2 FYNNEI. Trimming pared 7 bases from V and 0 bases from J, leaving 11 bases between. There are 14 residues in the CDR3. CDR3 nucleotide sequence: TGTGCCAGCAACCTTCCACCGAGCACAGATACGCAGTATTTT. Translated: CASNLPPSTDTQYF.

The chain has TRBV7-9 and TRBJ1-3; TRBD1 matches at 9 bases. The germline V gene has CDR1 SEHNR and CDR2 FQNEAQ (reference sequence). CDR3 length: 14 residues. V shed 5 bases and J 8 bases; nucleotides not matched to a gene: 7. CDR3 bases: TGTGCCAGCAGCGAGGGGACAGGGCGAGACACCATATATTTT. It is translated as CASSEGTGRDTIYF.

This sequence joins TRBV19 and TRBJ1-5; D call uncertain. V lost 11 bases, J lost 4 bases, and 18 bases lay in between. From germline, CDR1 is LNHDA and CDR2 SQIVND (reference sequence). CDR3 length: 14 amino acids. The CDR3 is CAASRRGGNQPQHF. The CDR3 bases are TGTGCCGCGAGTAGACGGGGAGGGAATCAGCCCCAGCATTTT.